A selection of T cell receptor beta chains follows, all from one sample in a study of T-cell memory formation after mild COVID-19. TCRdb independently ran MiXCR on the 5' RACE reads; one entry per CDR3 protein. The data contain about 410,000 distinct CDR3 sequences, 18% of them singletons. The sequenced sample was PBMCs or a T cell subset sorted from them (not recorded which). The receptor source for this set is a man between 18 and 29 years old who had mild COVID-19 (a few samples of this study predate the infection). Cell type and time point are not known. Each CDR3 is given with its conserved first and last residue. Each record gives: V gene, D gene, CDR3 protein. D genes are given only for firm matches.

v_call: TRBV15; d_call: -; cdr3_aa: CATSRDRPFYEQYF
v_call: TRBV24-1; d_call: -; cdr3_aa: CATSLTFQETQYF
v_call: TRBV24-1; d_call: -; cdr3_aa: CATSGGASYNEQFF
v_call: TRBV5-1; d_call: -; cdr3_aa: CASSLITDSNYGYTF
v_call: TRBV7-2; d_call: -; cdr3_aa: CASRKDRNTGELFF
v_call: TRBV15; d_call: -; cdr3_aa: CSTSPYGGREQTQYF
v_call: TRBV18; d_call: -; cdr3_aa: CASSPSVIEGYTF
v_call: TRBV18; d_call: TRBD1; cdr3_aa: CASSPMGTGSFEQYF
v_call: TRBV5-1; d_call: TRBD1; cdr3_aa: CATQTRWDSYEQFF
v_call: TRBV2; d_call: -; cdr3_aa: CASSEFGQAEQYF
v_call: TRBV2; d_call: -; cdr3_aa: CASSVLDGYNEQFF
v_call: TRBV4-2; d_call: -; cdr3_aa: CASSQGDRVAFF
v_call: TRBV7-2; d_call: TRBD2; cdr3_aa: CASSLSRLAGVETQYF
v_call: TRBV5-1; d_call: TRBD2; cdr3_aa: CASSLGLAVYEQYF
v_call: TRBV20-1; d_call: -; cdr3_aa: CSARVLVTGELFF
v_call: TRBV28; d_call: TRBD1; cdr3_aa: CASRLGQGVGNTEAFF
v_call: TRBV2; d_call: -; cdr3_aa: CASSEIGRLQGTEAFF
v_call: TRBV5-6; d_call: -; cdr3_aa: CASSFSAGYSNQPQHF
v_call: TRBV9; d_call: -; cdr3_aa: CASSYKEGEQYF
v_call: TRBV7-2; d_call: -; cdr3_aa: CASSGPGLPNTGELFF
v_call: TRBV12-3/TRBV12-4; d_call: -; cdr3_aa: CASSARAGVQPQHF
v_call: TRBV9; d_call: TRBD1; cdr3_aa: CASSAESGQYTGELFF
v_call: TRBV2; d_call: -; cdr3_aa: CASSEVLTGELFF
v_call: TRBV30; d_call: -; cdr3_aa: CAWRGGGSEAFF
v_call: TRBV6-2/TRBV6-3; d_call: -; cdr3_aa: CASSASNQPQHF
v_call: TRBV6-2/TRBV6-3; d_call: TRBD2; cdr3_aa: CASSYVASGKNIQYF
v_call: TRBV7-6; d_call: -; cdr3_aa: CASSFAEGSEQYF
v_call: TRBV9; d_call: TRBD2; cdr3_aa: CASSGRLGLAGGPLNTQYF
v_call: TRBV20-1; d_call: -; cdr3_aa: CSARTIVRWTNGPWYNEQFF
v_call: TRBV20-1; d_call: -; cdr3_aa: CSARSPGELFF
v_call: TRBV28; d_call: -; cdr3_aa: CASSHFPGQGDTEAFF
v_call: TRBV7-2; d_call: TRBD2; cdr3_aa: CASSSSGGWNTGELFF
v_call: TRBV29-1; d_call: -; cdr3_aa: CSVEDTPTGELFF
v_call: TRBV3-1; d_call: -; cdr3_aa: CASSQVGIPSEQYF
v_call: TRBV5-1; d_call: -; cdr3_aa: CASSSGATGFSSSDTQYF
v_call: TRBV28; d_call: -; cdr3_aa: CASQGPNTGELFF
v_call: TRBV3-1; d_call: TRBD1; cdr3_aa: CASSLLRDSEAFF
v_call: TRBV20-1; d_call: TRBD1; cdr3_aa: CSARGGGWRNTEAFF
v_call: TRBV27; d_call: TRBD1; cdr3_aa: CASTGTGTTGDTQYF
v_call: TRBV24-1; d_call: -; cdr3_aa: CATSHGGSYNEQFF
v_call: TRBV5-4; d_call: TRBD2; cdr3_aa: CASSFRRTSHGNTGELFF